These T cell receptor beta chains were read from a single sample in a study of beta chain features in type 1 diabetes. Clones were read by immunoSEQ multiplex PCR, and TCRdb kept only the in-frame ones, dropping some. Seen here are a few hundred thousand clones, about 14% observed once, and the top ten hold about 0.02%. Sequenced: naive CD4+ T cells from blood. All receptors come from a man aged 30-40 years with type 1 diabetes. The CDR3 runs from the conserved cysteine through the conserved F or W. A D gene is named only where the DNA matches it firmly. Expanded clones get a size class; other rows say once, few or many, or leave the size out.

V: TRBV7-9
size: -
J: TRBJ2-3
D: -
DNA: TGTGCCAGCAGCTTAGAAGGGACACTGGGTGATACGCAGTATTTT
CDR3: CASSLEGTLGDTQYF

V: TRBV7-9
size: -
J: TRBJ2-5
D: -
DNA: TGTGCCAGCAGCCCACCGGTCGGGGAGACCCAGTACTTC
CDR3: CASSPPVGETQYF

V: TRBV4-1
size: few
J: TRBJ2-7
D: TRBD1
DNA: TGCGCCAGCAGCCCTGGACAGGGACCTTCCTACGAGCAGTACTTC
CDR3: CASSPGQGPSYEQYF

V: TRBV9
size: -
J: TRBJ2-3
D: TRBD2
DNA: TGTGCCAGCAGCCCAAATGGACTAGCGGGGACAGATACGCAGTATTTT
CDR3: CASSPNGLAGTDTQYF

V: TRBV30
size: few
J: TRBJ1-1
D: -
DNA: TGTGCCTGGAGTAAAGGGGGGGAGAACACTGAAGCTTTCTTT
CDR3: CAWSKGGENTEAFF

V: TRBV7-6
size: once
J: TRBJ2-2
D: -
DNA: TGTGCCAGCAGCTTGTACGGTAGCGGAGCGAACACCGGGGAGCTGTTTTTT
CDR3: CASSLYGSGANTGELFF

V: TRBV6-1
size: -
J: TRBJ2-1
D: TRBD2
DNA: TGTGCCAGCAGTGAAGTCGCTAGCGGGGGGTCCTACAATGAGCAGTTCTTC
CDR3: CASSEVASGGSYNEQFF

V: TRBV19
size: few
J: TRBJ2-5
D: TRBD1
DNA: TGTGCCAGTGCCCCAGGGGGCCTGGGGGAGACCCAGTACTTC
CDR3: CASAPGGLGETQYF

V: TRBV4-2
size: few
J: TRBJ1-5
D: TRBD1
DNA: TGTGCCAGCAGCCAAACCGGGACAGGGGGCCATCAGCCCCAGCATTTT
CDR3: CASSQTGTGGHQPQHF

V: TRBV5-1
size: few
J: TRBJ2-5
D: -
DNA: TGCGCCAGCAGCTTGACACAGGGGGGGATCGAGACCCAGTACTTC
CDR3: CASSLTQGGIETQYF

V: TRBV7-4
size: -
J: TRBJ2-7
D: -
DNA: TGTGCCAGCAGCTGTCGAATTGTGGGAGACACCTACGAGCAGTACTTC
CDR3: CASSCRIVGDTYEQYF

V: TRBV4-1
size: few
J: TRBJ2-5
D: TRBD2
DNA: TGCGCCAGCAGCATCACCCGTGCTAGCGGGGACCAAGAGACCCAGTACTTC
CDR3: CASSITRASGDQETQYF

V: TRBV10-3
size: -
J: TRBJ2-7
D: TRBD2
DNA: TGTGCCATCAGTGAGGGTCGAGGGACTAGCATCGACGAGCAGTACTTC
CDR3: CAISEGRGTSIDEQYF

V: TRBV29-1
size: -
J: TRBJ2-5
D: -
DNA: TGCAGCGGACTACAGGGAAGAGGAGAGACCCAGTACTTC
CDR3: CSGLQGRGETQYF

V: TRBV5-4
size: -
J: TRBJ2-1
D: TRBD2
DNA: TGTGCCAGCAGCTTGGCGGGGCTAGCGGGAGAAGAGCAGTTCTTC
CDR3: CASSLAGLAGEEQFF

V: TRBV2
size: few
J: TRBJ2-7
D: -
DNA: TGTGCCAGCAGAACCGGCGGGGGCGCCTACGAGCAGTACTTC
CDR3: CASRTGGGAYEQYF

V: TRBV18
size: few
J: TRBJ1-2
D: -
DNA: TGTGCCAGCTCACCAGTCAAGTCCTATAACTATGGCTACACCTTC
CDR3: CASSPVKSYNYGYTF

V: TRBV28
size: few
J: TRBJ1-1
D: -
DNA: TGTGCCAGCAGTTTATCCCGATTAGGGGGCACTGAAGCTTTCTTT
CDR3: CASSLSRLGGTEAFF

V: TRBV29-1
size: -
J: TRBJ1-4
D: -
DNA: TGCAGCGTCCAACGAGCCACAGGGGAAAAACTGTTTTTT
CDR3: CSVQRATGEKLFF

V: TRBV11-2
size: -
J: TRBJ2-6
D: TRBD2
DNA: TGTGCCAGCAGCCCTCGGGGGGGACCCCTCTCTGGGGCCAACGTCCTGACTTTC
CDR3: CASSPRGGPLSGANVLTF

V: TRBV15
size: -
J: TRBJ2-7
D: -
DNA: TGTGCCACCAGCACACCCCCCCCAGGGGCCGGCTTAGAGCAGTACTTC
CDR3: CATSTPPPGAGLEQYF

V: TRBV5-1
size: -
J: TRBJ2-3
D: -
DNA: TGCGCCAGCAGCCCTAGACAGAGCACAGATACGCAGTATTTT
CDR3: CASSPRQSTDTQYF

V: TRBV27
size: -
J: TRBJ2-5
D: TRBD1
DNA: TGTGCCAGCAGTCTACTAGGGACAGGGAAACAAGAGACCCAGTACTTC
CDR3: CASSLLGTGKQETQYF

V: TRBV30
size: -
J: TRBJ2-1
D: -
DNA: TGTGCCTGGAGCGACTACTCCAATGAGCAGTTCTTC
CDR3: CAWSDYSNEQFF

V: TRBV18
size: -
J: TRBJ2-5
D: -
DNA: TGTGCCAGCGCCCCACAGAGCCAAGAGACCCAGTACTTC
CDR3: CASAPQSQETQYF

V: TRBV5-1
size: few
J: TRBJ1-3
D: TRBD1
DNA: TGCGCCAGCAGCTTGGGGACAGGGCAAGGAAACACCATATATTTT
CDR3: CASSLGTGQGNTIYF

V: TRBV19
size: few
J: TRBJ2-3
D: -
DNA: TGTGCCAGTAGTAGGGGGACTAGCACAGATACGCAGTATTTT
CDR3: CASSRGTSTDTQYF

V: TRBV11-2
size: -
J: TRBJ2-7
D: TRBD2
DNA: TGTGCCAGCAGCACAGGGACTAGCGGCCATACCTACGAGCAGTACTTC
CDR3: CASSTGTSGHTYEQYF

V: TRBV2
size: -
J: TRBJ2-6
D: -
DNA: TGTGCCAGCAGTCTCACAGGGAGCAGGGACTCTGGGGCCAACGTCCTGACTTTC
CDR3: CASSLTGSRDSGANVLTF

V: TRBV5-1
size: -
J: TRBJ2-7
D: -
DNA: TGCGCCAGCAGCTTCCCAGGGGAATCCTACGAGCAGTACTTC
CDR3: CASSFPGESYEQYF